Listed below are T cell receptor beta chains from one sample, sequenced in a study of blood T cell repertoires in COVID-19. The data were produced by immunoSEQ multiplex PCR, yet TCRdb's version contains in-frame clones alone and is incomplete. The sample contains a few hundred thousand clones, 89% of which appear only once. Source material: peripheral blood. These receptor sequences come from a man aged 18 to 30 who had recovered from COVID-19. CDR3s include the opening cysteine and the closing phenylalanine or tryptophan. A D gene is named only where the DNA matches it firmly. Size is omitted from some rows. Given values are once, few, many or a class for expanded clones.

TRBJ1-2 NA TRBV6-5 once CASSYQATVGYTF TGTGCCAGCAGTTACCAAGCGACCGTCGGCTACACCTTC
TRBJ1-1 TRBD1 TRBV6-1 NA CASSELGQGSEAFF TGTGCCAGCAGTGAGCTCGGACAGGGTTCTGAAGCTTTCTTT
TRBJ2-2 TRBD1 TRBV7-3 few CASSPNRGDQNTGELFF TGTGCCAGCAGCCCTAACAGGGGCGACCAGAACACCGGGGAGCTGTTTTTT
TRBJ2-5 TRBD1 TRBV5-8 once CASSRTGGKAGLETQYF TGTGCCAGCAGCCGGACAGGGGGGAAAGCGGGACTTGAGACCCAGTACTTC
TRBJ1-1 TRBD1 TRBV7-9 NA CASSLDVGQGERNTEAFF TGTGCCAGCAGCTTAGACGTCGGACAGGGAGAGAGGAACACTGAAGCTTTCTTT
TRBJ2-7 TRBD1 TRBV2 NA CASTGTGPLYEQYF TGTGCCAGCACTGGGACAGGTCCCCTCTACGAGCAGTACTTC
TRBJ1-4 TRBD1 TRBV6-5 NA CASILLPGGEKLFF TGTGCCAGCATTCTCCTACCAGGGGGAGAAAAACTGTTTTTT
TRBJ1-1 TRBD1 TRBV29-1 NA CSDAGTGGASSAFF TGCAGCGACGCCGGGACAGGGGGCGCGTCTTCCGCTTTCTTT
TRBJ1-1 NA TRBV7-3 NA CASSLDRNTEAFF TGTGCCAGCTCATTAGACAGGAACACTGAAGCTTTCTTT
TRBJ1-1 TRBD1 TRBV6-5 NA CASTGQGNTEAFF TGTGCCAGCACTGGACAGGGGAACACTGAAGCTTTCTTT
TRBJ2-1 NA TRBV9 NA CASSAGVNEQFF TGTGCCAGCAGCGCCGGGGTCAATGAGCAGTTCTTC
TRBJ2-1 NA TRBV5-8 NA CASSLHSGSGEQFF TGTGCCAGCAGCTTACATTCGGGGTCGGGCGAGCAGTTCTTC
TRBJ2-1 TRBD2 TRBV6-1 NA CASSDPASGGTYNEQFF TGTGCCAGCAGTGACCCAGCTAGCGGGGGAACCTACAATGAGCAGTTCTTC
TRBJ2-1 TRBD2 TRBV19 NA CASSLMTSLPINEQFF TGTGCCAGTAGTTTGATGACTAGCCTGCCCATAAATGAGCAGTTCTTC
TRBJ2-7 NA TRBV5-6 NA CASSLEPGAATYEQYF TGTGCCAGCAGCTTGGAGCCTGGGGCGGCTACCTACGAGCAGTACTTC
TRBJ1-1 NA TRBV7-9 NA CASSLRGSTEAFF TGTGCCAGCAGCTTAAGGGGCAGTACTGAAGCTTTCTTT
TRBJ2-2 TRBD1 TRBV7-6 NA CASSLGGQGINTGELFF TGTGCCAGCAGCTTAGGGGGACAGGGAATTAACACCGGGGAGCTGTTTTTT
TRBJ1-1 NA TRBV5-8 NA CASRVQLEAFF TGTGCCAGCAGAGTCCAGTTGGAAGCTTTCTTT
TRBJ2-7 TRBD1 TRBV11-3 NA CASSFGTGGVYEQYF TGTGCCAGCAGCTTTGGGACAGGGGGCGTCTACGAGCAGTACTTC
TRBJ2-1 TRBD1 TRBV4-1 once CASSQEQGNEQFF TGCGCCAGCAGCCAAGAACAGGGGAATGAGCAGTTCTTC
TRBJ1-6 TRBD1 TRBV12-5 once CASGLFNIFGTASPLHF TGTGCTAGTGGTTTGTTTAATATTTTTGGGACAGCTTCACCCCTCCACTTT
TRBJ1-1 NA TRBV12-3/TRBV12-4 once CASRAGQGAFF TGTGCCAGCAGAGCCGGGCAGGGGGCTTTCTTT
TRBJ2-7 TRBD2 TRBV6-2/TRBV6-3 NA CASSYRGDEQYF TGTGCCAGCAGTTACCGGGGGGACGAGCAGTACTTC
TRBJ1-5 NA TRBV6-6 NA CASRGHLGNQPQHF TGTGCCAGCAGGGGACATCTCGGCAATCAGCCCCAGCATTTT
TRBJ2-5 TRBD2 TRBV7-3 NA CASSSGPAGAGAPPTQYF TGTGCCAGCAGCTCTGGCCCTGCCGGAGCGGGGGCCCCCCCGACCCAGTACTTC
TRBJ2-2 TRBD2 TRBV9 NA CASTGGGTTTGELFF TGTGCCAGCACCGGGGGGGGAACGACCACCGGGGAGCTGTTTTTT
TRBJ2-7 NA TRBV7-9 NA CASSPFTYEQYF TGTGCCAGCAGCCCCTTTACCTACGAGCAGTACTTC
TRBJ1-2 NA TRBV3-1/TRBV3-2 NA CASSQAGTPGGYGYTF TGTGCCAGCAGCCAGGCCGGGACACCGGGGGGCTATGGCTACACCTTC
TRBJ1-2 NA TRBV5-5 NA CASSQTRQVTGYGYTF TGTGCCAGCAGCCAAACCCGACAGGTCACGGGCTATGGCTACACCTTC
TRBJ1-6 TRBD1 TRBV27 NA CATRYRDRANNSPLHF TGTGCCACCCGATACCGGGACAGGGCCAATAATTCACCCCTCCACTTT
TRBJ1-5 NA TRBV7-2 NA CASSLGPATNQPQHF TGTGCCAGCAGCTTAGGGCCGGCGACAAATCAGCCCCAGCATTTT
TRBJ1-1 NA TRBV7-9 NA CASSRGLVDAFF TGTGCCAGCAGTCGGGGGTTGGTGGATGCTTTCTTT
TRBJ1-6 NA TRBV20-1 NA CSASNRDLVPYNSPLHF TGCAGTGCTAGTAACAGGGACCTGGTCCCCTATAATTCACCCCTCCACTTT
TRBJ2-5 NA TRBV27 NA CASSTYNSQETQYF TGTGCCAGCAGTACCTATAACTCCCAAGAGACCCAGTACTTC
TRBJ2-7 TRBD1 TRBV4-1 NA CASSLDRGIYEQYF TGCGCCAGCAGTCTGGACAGGGGCATCTACGAGCAGTACTTC
TRBJ1-3 NA TRBV6-1 NA CASSETPGGIGNTIYF TGTGCCAGCAGTGAAACCCCTGGAGGGATTGGAAACACCATATATTTT
TRBJ2-5 NA TRBV18 NA CASSPSGEETQYF TGTGCCAGCTCACCGTCAGGCGAAGAGACCCAGTACTTC
TRBJ2-2 TRBD2 TRBV15 NA CATSRDQGSGRASTGELFF TGTGCCACCAGCAGAGATCAGGGTAGCGGGAGGGCCTCCACCGGGGAGCTGTTTTTT
TRBJ2-5 NA TRBV5-4 NA CASSLGAEETQYF TGTGCCAGCAGCTTGGGGGCCGAAGAGACCCAGTACTTC
TRBJ1-1 NA TRBV29-1 NA CSVVLTGYTEAFF TGCAGCGTTGTACTAACAGGGTACACTGAAGCTTTCTTT